One and the same sample provided the 27 T cell receptor beta chains below, sequenced in a study of cytomegalovirus exposure and HLA in healthy donors. In the PCR, 60 Vbeta and 13 Jbeta primers were used. Method: immunoSEQ multiplex PCR; TCRdb's copy keeps in-frame clones and lacks some. The sample data list 150,000 to 200,000 clones. Sequenced input: PBMCs. All receptors come from a woman in her sixties in good health and CMV-seronegative.

The chain joins TRBV7-2 to TRBJ1-2, with 8 bases matching TRBD1. CDR1 and CDR2 from the germline V gene are SGHTA and FQGNSA. The CDR3 runs to 14 residues. Losses at the gene ends were 6 bases for V and 6 bases for J; bases not matched to a gene: 9. CDR3 DNA sequence: TGTGCCAGCAGTGAACAGGGGGGTACGAATGGCTACACCTTC. This codes for CASSEQGGTNGYTF.

The CDR3 spells CAISDLRTPPGLGWNEQFF. CDR3 coding DNA: TGTGCCATCAGTGACCTTCGCACTCCACCGGGACTAGGATGGAATGAGCAGTTCTTC. The chain employs TRBV10-3 and TRBJ2-1; 8 nucleotides agree with TRBD2. The CDR3 has 19 amino acids. Losses at the gene ends were 3 bases for V and 7 bases for J; bases not matched to a gene: 20. Per germline, CDR1 ENHRY and CDR2 SYGVKD.

The chain recombines TRBV10-3 with TRBJ1-2; TRBD1 matches 10 bases. The V gene's germline CDR1 is ENHRY and CDR2 SYGVKD. V lost 8 bases, J lost 4 bases, and 7 bases stayed unmatched. The CDR3 has 14 amino acids. The chain's CDR3 is CAIQATGGGYGYTF. Here the CDR3 DNA reads TGTGCCATCCAGGCGACAGGGGGCGGCTATGGCTACACCTTC.

The rearrangement links TRBV20-1 to TRBJ2-3; D is ambiguous. Trimming removed 5 bases at V and 2 bases at J, with 5 bases between. This CDR3 spans 11 amino acids. CDR1 DFQATT and CDR2 SNEGSKA come from the germline V gene (reference sequence). The CDR3 coding sequence is TGCAGTGCTCCTTACACAGATACGCAGTATTTT. This encodes CSAPYTDTQYF.

The CDR3 is CASSLGTTEKLFF. In DNA form, the CDR3 reads TGTGCCAGCAGCTTAGGAACAACCGAAAAACTGTTTTTT. The chain uses TRBV11-2 and TRBJ1-4; D remains ambiguous. The CDR3 runs 13 residues. The V gene's germline CDR1 is SGHAT and CDR2 FQNNGV. Trimming left V 1 base short and J 8 bases short, with 8 bases between.

The J gene is TRBJ2-3, the V gene TRBV6-4; 9 bases line up with TRBD2. Germline loops: CDR1 MRHNA, CDR2 SNTAGT. After removal of 2 bases from V and 4 bases from J, the junction contained 16 bases not matched to a gene. The length of the CDR3 is 19 residues. The CDR3 region is CASSDPSRLADSIADTQYF. The DNA of the CDR3 is TGTGCCAGCAGTGACCCAAGCAGACTAGCGGACTCAATCGCAGATACGCAGTATTTT.

The chain joins TRBV5-6 to TRBJ2-3; 8 nucleotides align to TRBD2. Germline trimming cut 3 bases from V and 4 bases from J; bases unmatched to any gene: 7. The CDR3 runs to 15 residues. Germline CDR1 SGHDT, CDR2 YYEEEE. The CDR3 sequence: CASSWLGGAADTQYF. The CDR3 DNA reads as TGTGCCAGCAGCTGGCTCGGGGGGGCCGCAGATACGCAGTATTTT.

The chain employs TRBV27 and TRBJ1-5, with D perhaps matching TRBD1 (6 bases). Germline V gene lookup returns CDR1 MNHEY and CDR2 SMNVEV (reference sequence). V dropped 5 bases and J dropped 4 bases, with 12 bases sitting between them. CDR3 length: 14 residues. The CDR3 DNA sequence: TGTGCCAGCAGTCCGGACAGCCCGAATCAGCCCCAGCATTTT. It specifies CASSPDSPNQPQHF.

The chain uses TRBV6-6 and TRBJ1-1; D is uncertain. The CDR3 spans 13 residues. Trimming removed 5 bases at V and 1 base at J, with 8 bases between. Per the germline V gene, CDR1 is MNHNY and CDR2 is SVGAGI (reference sequence). The CDR3 loop is CASSDTRNTEAFF. For the CDR3, the DNA is TGTGCCAGCAGTGACACCCGGAACACTGAAGCTTTCTTT.

This chain joins TRBV10-3 and TRBJ1-4; TRBD1 agrees at 8 bases. CDR3 length equals 17 residues. V lost 2 bases, J lost 4 bases, and 9 bases stayed unmatched. The germline V gene encodes CDR1 ENHRY and CDR2 SYGVKD. The CDR3: CAISEHGQGRDNEKLFF. As DNA, the CDR3 is TGTGCCATCAGTGAGCACGGACAGGGTCGGGATAATGAAAAACTGTTTTTT.

V and J are TRBV5-4 and TRBJ2-7; 8 nucleotides agree with TRBD1. CDR1 is SGHNT and CDR2 is YYREEE in the germline V gene (reference sequence). With V trimmed by 3 bases and J by 2 bases, 7 bases remained unmatched. The CDR3 has 15 residues. CDR3 loop: CASSSPGQVTYEQYF. The CDR3 DNA follows: TGTGCCAGCAGCTCTCCGGGACAGGTAACCTACGAGCAGTACTTC.

V usage is TRBV5-1 and J usage is TRBJ2-5; 9 bases line up with TRBD2. V shed 4 bases and J 5 bases; nucleotides not matched to a gene: 12. Germline loops: CDR1 SGHRS, CDR2 YFSETQ. The CDR3 totals 16 residues. CDR3 DNA sequence: TGCGCCAGCAGCACCACCGCGGGAGGGCCCTCGGAGACCCAGTACTTC. This encodes CASSTTAGGPSETQYF.

This chain links TRBV7-2 with TRBJ2-6; D is possibly TRBD2 (6 bases). V was cut by 4 bases and J by 2 bases, with 12 bases left in between. The CDR3 totals 16 residues. Looked up from germline, CDR1 is SGHTA and CDR2 is FQGNSA. DNA for the CDR3: TGTGCCAGCAGCTCCCGGAGGGCTCCTGGGGCCAACGTCCTGACTTTC. It codes for CASSSRRAPGANVLTF.

The chain uses TRBV4-1 and TRBJ2-2; no definite D call. The V end lost 8 bases, the J end lost 1 base, and 11 bases lay between the germline ends. Germline V gene lookup returns CDR1 MGHRA and CDR2 YSYEKL. CDR3 length equals 14 residues. This CDR3 reads CASPGRGNTGELFF. The CDR3 nucleotides are TGCGCCAGCCCCGGTAGAGGGAACACCGGGGAGCTGTTTTTT.

The genes are TRBV21-1 and TRBJ2-5; the table's D call, TRBD1, has no DNA check behind it. TRBV21-1 is recorded as a pseudogene. The CDR3 extends over 11 amino acids. As DNA, the CDR3 is TGTGTGGCAGGGATGTGTGAGACCCAGTACTTC. It translates to CVAGMCETQYF.

This chain links TRBV10-3 with TRBJ2-1, with 9 bases lining up with TRBD2. V gave up 7 bases and J gave up 6 bases; unmatched junction bases: 10. The CDR3 totals 15 residues. The germline V gene encodes CDR1 ENHRY and CDR2 SYGVKD. CDR3 coding DNA: TGTGCCATCACCCTTAGCGGGAGAAATAGCAATGAGCAGTTCTTC. This gives the protein CAITLSGRNSNEQFF.

This CDR3 is CASRGTVNTEAFF. The CDR3 region has the DNA TGTGCCAGCAGGGGGACAGTGAACACTGAAGCTTTCTTT. This chain connects TRBV25-1 to TRBJ1-1, with TRBD1 identical over 7 bases. V was clipped by 6 bases and J by 0 bases; unmatched bases: 1. Germline CDR1 is MGHDK and CDR2 is SYGVNS. This CDR3 has 13 residues. Full variable domain (rest looked up from reference TRBV25-1 and TRBJ1-1): EADIYQTPRYLVIGTGKKITLECSQTMGHDKMYWYQQDPGMELHLIHYSYGVNSTEKGDLSSESTVSRIRTEHFPLTLESARPSHTSQYLCASRGTVNTEAFFGQGTRLTVV.

This rearrangement joins TRBV25-1 to TRBJ2-7; 11 bases fit TRBD1. This CDR3 comprises 14 residues. Germline CDR1 MGHDK, CDR2 SYGVNS. The junction had 3 bases not matched to a gene; V was cut back by 3 bases and J by 5 bases. Here the CDR3 reads CASSDRDRGNEQYF. In DNA, the CDR3 is TGTGCCAGCAGTGACCGGGACAGGGGGAACGAGCAGTACTTC.

This sequence joins TRBV11-1 and TRBJ2-7; D perhaps matches TRBD1 (6 bases). Per the germline V gene, CDR1 is SGHAT and CDR2 is FQDESV (reference sequence). V lost 5 bases, J lost 6 bases, and 23 bases lay in between. The CDR3 consists of 16 residues. The CDR3 DNA reads as TGTGCCAGCAGCCCCCCAGGGAAGGACAGAGGAACCGAGCAGTACTTC. This codes for CASSPPGKDRGTEQYF.

The gene calls are TRBV21-1 and TRBJ1-2. TRBV21-1 is termed a pseudogene. The CDR3 runs to 11 residues. For the CDR3, the DNA is TGTGCCAGCACCCCTATAAGTGGCTACACCTTC. This codes for CASTPISGYTF.

The chain uses TRBV10-3 and TRBJ2-3, with a tentative D call TRBD1 (6 bases). Germline V CDR1 and CDR2: ENHRY, SYGVKD. V lost 7 bases and J lost 3, with 17 bases in between. CDR3 length: 15 amino acids. This CDR3 is CAINRDARGTDTQYF. The DNA of the CDR3 is TGTGCCATCAACCGGGACGCCAGGGGTACAGATACGCAGTATTTT.

The rearrangement links TRBV4-1 to TRBJ1-6, with unresolved D. Germline V gene lookup returns CDR1 MGHRA and CDR2 YSYEKL. The V end lost 1 base, the J end lost 9 bases, and 13 bases lay between the germline ends. CDR3 length equals 15 residues. The CDR3 nucleotides read TGCGCCAGCAGCCAAGGGGAGAGGCAAGTTTCACCCCTCCACTTT. Translating it yields CASSQGERQVSPLHF.

This chain uses TRBV5-8 with TRBJ1-5; D is undetermined. Germline values: CDR1 SGHTS, CDR2 YDEGEE. The CDR3 covers 13 residues. The V and J ends lost 5 bases and 1 base respectively, with 7 bases between them. The CDR3 loop reads CASRSQSNQPQHF. DNA of the CDR3: TGTGCCAGCAGAAGTCAGAGCAATCAGCCCCAGCATTTT.

The J gene is TRBJ2-1, the V gene TRBV5-1; the D gene is possibly TRBD1 (5 bases). The CDR3 contains 12 residues. V shed 4 bases and J shed 5 bases, with 7 bases lying between them. From germline, CDR1 is SGHRS and CDR2 YFSETQ. CDR3 sequence reads: CASSPRDNEQFF. CDR3 coding DNA: TGCGCCAGCAGCCCCAGGGACAATGAGCAGTTCTTC.

The chain is built from TRBV27 and TRBJ1-5; no definite D call. CDR3 length: 14 amino acids. The V gene lost 5 bases and the J gene lost 5 bases, with 13 bases spanning the gap. The germline V gene encodes CDR1 MNHEY and CDR2 SMNVEV (reference sequence). CDR3 sequence (DNA): TGTGCCAGCAGTCCCCTGACATTCGATCAGCCCCAGCATTTT. This translates into CASSPLTFDQPQHF.

V usage is TRBV11-2 and J usage is TRBJ1-1; D uncertain. In germline, CDR1 is SGHAT, CDR2 FQNNGV. The V gene lost 1 base and the J gene lost 5 bases, with 11 bases spanning the gap. The CDR3 contains 14 residues. CDR3 in DNA: TGTGCCAGCAGCTTAGGTGCGGGGAGGACTGAAGCTTTCTTT. Encoded protein: CASSLGAGRTEAFF. Using reference TRBV11-2 and TRBJ1-1 for the parts outside the CDR3, the full variable domain is EAGVAQSPRYKIIEKRQSVAFWCNPISGHATLYWYQQILGQGPKLLIQFQNNGVVDDSQLPKDRFSAERLKGVDSTLKIQPAKLEDSAVYLCASSLGAGRTEAFFGQGTRLTVV.

The V call is TRBV10-3, the J call TRBJ2-4; TRBD1 matches 9 bases. V shed 0 bases, J shed 3 bases, and the junction held 6 bases outside the gene matches. Germline V gene sequence: CDR1 ENHRY, CDR2 SYGVKD. The CDR3 runs to 17 residues. CDR3 in amino acids: CAISESGQGDGKNIQYF. As DNA, the CDR3 is TGTGCCATCAGTGAGTCGGGACAGGGTGACGGCAAAAACATTCAGTACTTC.